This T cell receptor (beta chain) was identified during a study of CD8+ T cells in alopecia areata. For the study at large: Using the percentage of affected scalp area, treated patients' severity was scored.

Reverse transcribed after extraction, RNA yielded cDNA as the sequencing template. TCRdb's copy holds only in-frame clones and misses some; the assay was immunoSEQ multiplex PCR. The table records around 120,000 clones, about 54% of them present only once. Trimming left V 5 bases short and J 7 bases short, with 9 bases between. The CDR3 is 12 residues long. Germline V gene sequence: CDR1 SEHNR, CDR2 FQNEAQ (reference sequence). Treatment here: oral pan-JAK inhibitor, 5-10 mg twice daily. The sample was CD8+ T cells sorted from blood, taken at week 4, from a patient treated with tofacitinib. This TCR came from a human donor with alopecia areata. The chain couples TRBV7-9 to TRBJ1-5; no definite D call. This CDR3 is CASSLYQQPQHF. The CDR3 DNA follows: TGTGCCAGCAGCCTCTATCAGCAGCCCCAGCATTTT.